The 18 T cell receptor beta chains below come from one sample, sequenced in a study of response to subunit inactivated influenza vaccine. TCRdb reanalysed the RT-PCR reads using MiXCR and keeps one entry per CDR3 protein. The sample lists fewer than 750,000 distinct CDR3 sequences; about 14% were seen once. This material consisted of PBMCs from blood, taken about 11 days after vaccination. Receptor source: a man aged 45-60 years who received an inactivated influenza vaccine.

The table lists this clonotype with a few counts. J is TRBJ2-2 and V is TRBV12-3 or TRBV12-4; D is possibly TRBD1 (6 bases). The CDR3 has 15 residues. V lost 6 bases and J 0 bases, leaving 11 bases between the germline ends. CDR3 region: CASSQRQANTGELFF. In nucleotides, the CDR3 is TGTGCCAGCAGCCAGAGACAGGCGAACACCGGGGAGCTGTTTTTT.

The rearrangement uses TRBV28 and TRBJ2-3; 8 bases are a match to TRBD2. Germline V gives CDR1 MDHEN, CDR2 SYDVKM. V lost 5 bases to trimming and J lost 5 bases; unmatched junction nucleotides: 15. The CDR3 is 17 residues long. The CDR3 DNA reads as TGTGCCAGCAGTCGCTCTGCCCAAGCGGGGGCCGGAGATACGCAGTATTTT. Protein: CASSRSAQAGAGDTQYF.

The gene calls are TRBV19 and TRBJ2-2; tentatively, D is TRBD1 (5 bases). Germline values: CDR1 LNHDA, CDR2 SQIVND (reference sequence). The CDR3 totals 14 residues. The V end lost 6 bases, the J end lost 6 bases, and 14 bases lay between the germline ends. This CDR3 is CASSRDLTAGELFF. The DNA for the CDR3 is TGTGCCAGTAGCAGGGATTTAACGGCCGGGGAGCTGTTTTTT. Filled out from reference TRBV19 and TRBJ2-2, the complete variable domain reads DGGITQSPKYLFRKEGQNVTLSCEQNLNHDAMYWYRQDPGQGLRLIYYSQIVNDFQKGDIAEGYSVSREKKESFPLTVTSAQKNPTAFYLCASSRDLTAGELFFGEGSRLTVL.

In this sample, this clonotype turned up a few times. The rearrangement joins TRBV3-1 to TRBJ2-4; D gene unclear. CDR1 and CDR2 from the germline V gene are LGHDT and YNNKEL (reference sequence). This CDR3 comprises 12 residues. V lost 0 bases and J 8 bases, leaving 5 bases between the germline ends. CDR3 region: CASSQEAHIQYF. Here the CDR3 DNA reads TGTGCCAGCAGCCAAGAAGCACACATTCAGTACTTC.

CDR3 in amino acids: CSVRGLAGGGGLGEQFF. CDR3 bases: TGCAGCGTCCGGGGACTAGCGGGAGGAGGGGGGTTGGGTGAGCAGTTCTTC. The chain has TRBV29-1 and TRBJ2-1, with 15 positions matching TRBD2. The V segment lost 6 bases and the J segment 9 bases; nucleotides outside the gene matches: 15. The germline gives CDR1 SQVTM, CDR2 ANQGSEA. This CDR3 spans 17 amino acids.

This clonotype occurred a few times. The chain couples TRBV29-1 to TRBJ2-1, with TRBD1 as a possible D gene (6 bases). Germline V lookup: CDR1 SQVTM, CDR2 ANQGSEA. This CDR3 is built from 11 residues. V gave up 7 bases and J gave up 7 bases, with 11 bases separating them. The DNA of the CDR3 is TGCAGCGGGGGGCTAGCTAATGAGCAGTTCTTC. Its protein is CSGGLANEQFF.

The J gene is TRBJ2-2, the V gene TRBV7-2; TRBD2 matches at 9 bases. The CDR3 spans 14 residues. V trimming: 3 bases; J trimming: 9 bases; junction bases outside the gene matches: 5. Germline CDR1 and CDR2: SGHTA and FQGNSA. The CDR3: CASSFPSGARELFF. In DNA, the CDR3 is TGTGCCAGCAGCTTCCCTAGCGGGGCCCGGGAGCTGTTTTTT. Drawing the rest from reference TRBV7-2 and TRBJ2-2, the complete variable domain is GAGVSQSPSNKVTEKGKDVELRCDPISGHTALYWYRQSLGQGLEFLIYFQGNSAPDKSGLPSDRFSAERTGGSVSTLTIQRTQQEDSAVYLCASSFPSGARELFFGEGSRLTVL.

This clonotype was seen a few times. V and J are TRBV20-1 and TRBJ2-5, with 7 nucleotides matching TRBD2. J gave up 5 bases and V 2 bases, and 2 bases lay outside the gene matches. The germline gives CDR1 DFQATT, CDR2 SNEGSKA (reference sequence). The CDR3 totals 12 residues. This CDR3 reads CSARSSGETQYF. The CDR3 nucleotides are TGCAGTGCTAGATCTAGCGGTGAGACCCAGTACTTC.

The V and J genes are TRBV10-3 and TRBJ2-7; TRBD1 agrees at 9 bases. V shed 4 bases, J shed 5 bases, and the junction held 9 bases outside the gene matches. The CDR3 is 15 residues long. Germline assignment: CDR1 ENHRY and CDR2 SYGVKD. This chain's CDR3 is CAISGPGTGKDEQYF. CDR3 DNA sequence: TGTGCCATCAGTGGGCCGGGGACAGGGAAAGACGAGCAGTACTTC.

This clonotype came up a few times. The rearrangement uses TRBV4-3 and TRBJ2-4, with 7 bases that match TRBD2. The length of the CDR3 is 18 residues. Per germline, CDR1 LGHNA and CDR2 YSLEER. Trimming removed 4 bases from V and 0 bases from J; junction bases left unmatched: 12. CDR3 region: CASSPRWGGTLAKNIQYF. The CDR3 DNA follows: TGCGCCAGCAGCCCCCGTTGGGGGGGGACCCTAGCCAAAAACATTCAGTACTTC.

The chain couples TRBV11-2 to TRBJ1-1; D is ambiguous. CDR3 length equals 14 residues. Germline V lookup: CDR1 SGHAT, CDR2 FQNNGV. The chain's CDR3 is CAISSGPFVTEAFF. The CDR3, as DNA: TGTGCTATCAGCTCCGGACCGTTTGTGACTGAAGCTTTCTTT.

The genes are TRBV6-1 and TRBJ1-4, with TRBD1 as a possible D gene (5 bases). Germline CDR1 MNHNS, CDR2 SASEGT. The length of the CDR3 is 16 residues. Between the trimmed V and J ends, which lost 8 bases and 8 bases, there was a span of 24 bases. CDR3 sequence reads: CASSGVPPRAGEKLFF. For the CDR3, the DNA is TGTGCCAGCTCGGGGGTCCCGCCCCGGGCTGGAGAAAAACTGTTTTTT.

This chain joins TRBV12-3 or TRBV12-4 and TRBJ2-7; perhaps D is TRBD1 or TRBD2 (5 bases each). V lost 6 bases and J 3 bases, leaving 18 bases between the germline ends. CDR3 length equals 15 residues. The chain's CDR3 is CASSGKSGSNYEQYF. The CDR3 coding sequence is TGTGCCAGCAGCGGTAAATCAGGGAGCAACTACGAGCAGTACTTC.

This clonotype has just a few counts. The J gene is TRBJ2-7, the V gene TRBV10-2, with D hard to call. The CDR3 spans 12 residues. Trimming took off 7 bases at V and 6 bases at J, with 13 bases between the two ends. Germline V gene data show CDR1 as WSHSY and CDR2 as SAAADI. The chain's CDR3 is CASKARDREQYF. In DNA, the CDR3 is TGCGCCAGCAAGGCGAGAGACCGCGAGCAGTACTTC.

This clonotype was seen only a few times. The chain is built from TRBV20-1 and TRBJ2-7; D uncertain. V lost 2 bases and J lost 3, with 5 bases in between. The CDR3 covers 11 residues. In germline, CDR1 is DFQATT, CDR2 SNEGSKA (reference sequence). The CDR3 nucleotides are TGCAGTGCTAGACCAAACTACGAGCAGTACTTC. Translated: CSARPNYEQYF.

This clonotype was detected a few times. The rearrangement uses TRBV9 and TRBJ2-5; D remains ambiguous. Germline CDR1 is SGDLS and CDR2 is YYNGEE. CDR3 length equals 14 residues. Trimming took off 0 bases at V and 5 bases at J, with 11 bases between the two ends. CDR3 residues: CASSVAPTGETQYF. The CDR3 nucleotides are TGTGCCAGCAGCGTAGCTCCGACCGGGGAGACCCAGTACTTC.

This clonotype has more than one count but fewer than ten. This chain joins TRBV10-1 and TRBJ2-7, with TRBD1 matching over 9 bases. J was trimmed by 6 bases and V by 6 bases; bases with no gene match: 6. This CDR3 has 13 amino acids. Looked up from germline, CDR1 is WNHNN and CDR2 is SYGVQD (reference sequence). The DNA of the CDR3 is TGCGCCAGCAGACCGGGACAGGGCGGCGAGCAGTACTTC. As protein: CASRPGQGGEQYF.

The V call is TRBV20-1, the J call TRBJ2-5; 7 bases agree with TRBD1. CDR3 length: 12 residues. From germline, CDR1 is DFQATT and CDR2 SNEGSKA (reference sequence). V was pared by 6 bases and J by 2 bases, with 3 bases of the junction left unmatched. The CDR3 sequence: CSATGQQETQYF. In DNA, the CDR3 is TGCAGTGCCACGGGACAGCAAGAGACCCAGTACTTC.